This T cell receptor (beta chain) was identified in a study of T cells in tumors after PD-1 blockade. Overall study: Blood samples averaged around 120,000 templates (range roughly 21,000-290,000) and 36,536 unique clonotypes.

CDR1 and CDR2 (germline): SGHTS, YDEGEE. The ends were cut back, 5 bases at V and 7 bases at J, with 10 bases in the middle. The CDR3 is made up of 12 amino acids. Sequencing was performed with immunoSEQ multiplex PCR; in TCRdb, only in-frame clones are kept and a portion is missing. There are around 35,000 clones in the sample; 73% occur only once, and around two fifths lies in the top ten. Here the sequenced sample was PBMCs, taken after anti-PD-1 treatment. V is TRBV5-8 and J is TRBJ2-1; possibly TRBD1 for D (5 bases). This clonotype originated in a human donor with basal cell carcinoma. The CDR3 loop reads CASSFQGNEQFF. The CDR3 DNA follows: TGTGCCAGCAGTTTCCAGGGAAATGAGCAGTTCTTC.